These 24 T cell receptor beta chains share one sample of origin, sequenced in a study of blood T cell repertoires in COVID-19. The method was immunoSEQ multiplex PCR; TCRdb's version includes in-frame clones alone and lacks a portion of them. The data contain about 200,000 clones, approximately 88% of them seen just once; the ten biggest clones take up around 27%. Sequences were obtained from peripheral blood. These receptors all stem from a man in his forties with acute or convalescent COVID-19.

This chain joins TRBV7-7 and TRBJ1-5, with D tentatively TRBD1 (6 bases). Per the germline V gene, CDR1 is SSHAT and CDR2 is FNYEAQ (reference sequence). Deletions cut 5 bases from V and 7 bases from J, with 12 bases between. The CDR3 runs to 13 residues. Here the CDR3 reads CASSLGTTQPQHF. CDR3 DNA: TGTGCCAGCAGCCTAGGGACAACGCAGCCCCAGCATTTT.

The chain uses TRBV7-8 and TRBJ2-1; D ambiguous. Trimming left V 5 bases short and J 5 bases short, with 10 bases between. The length of the CDR3 is 13 residues. CDR1 SGHVS and CDR2 FQNEAQ come from the germline V gene. For the CDR3, the DNA is TGTGCCAGCAGCCCCGAGCCCGACAATGAGCAGTTCTTC. Translation: CASSPEPDNEQFF.

The gene calls are TRBV27 and TRBJ2-3, with 8 bases matching TRBD2. Trimming removed 3 bases from V and 1 base from J; junction bases left unmatched: 3. This CDR3 region has 15 residues. In germline, CDR1 is MNHEY, CDR2 SMNVEV (reference sequence). Here the CDR3 reads CASSFSGTRTDTQYF. The CDR3 region has the DNA TGTGCCAGCAGTTTTAGCGGGACGCGCACAGATACGCAGTATTTT.

V usage is TRBV5-1 and J usage is TRBJ1-2, with TRBD1 identical over 9 bases. Trimming took 3 bases from V and 6 from J; bases not matched to a gene: 18. This CDR3 spans 18 amino acids. CDR1 is SGHRS and CDR2 is YFSETQ in the germline V gene. In nucleotides, the CDR3 is TGCGCCAGCAGCTCCCACTTCATTACAGGGGGCGGGGGCAATGGCTACACCTTC. As protein: CASSSHFITGGGGNGYTF.

The rearrangement links TRBV29-1 to TRBJ2-7; TRBD1 matches 7 bases. With V trimmed by 6 bases and J by 4 bases, 6 bases remained unmatched. This CDR3 is built from 12 residues. The germline CDR1 and CDR2 sequences are SQVTM and ANQGSEA. This chain's CDR3 is CSVRTGLYEQYF. As DNA, the CDR3 is TGCAGCGTCCGGACAGGTCTGTACGAGCAGTACTTC.

As DNA, the CDR3 is TGTGCCAGCAGTCTGCTGGGACAGGGGGAATATAGCAATCAGCCCCAGCATTTT. Its protein is CASSLLGQGEYSNQPQHF. V and J are TRBV27 and TRBJ1-5, with 11 nucleotides matching TRBD1. Germline CDR1 reads MNHEY; CDR2 reads SMNVEV (reference sequence). The CDR3 is 18 amino acids. V was clipped by 5 bases and J by 0 bases; unmatched bases: 9.

This clone has a handful of counts. The chain couples TRBV5-5 to TRBJ2-7, with 7 bases lining up with TRBD1. The V and J ends lost 3 bases and 6 bases, in that order; junction bases with no gene match: 9. The CDR3 is 14 amino acids. Looked up from germline, CDR1 is SGHKS and CDR2 is YYEKEE (reference sequence). The CDR3 coding sequence is TGTGCCAGCAGCTCTCGAGGGGGCGAAAGCGAGCAGTACTTC. Residues: CASSSRGGESEQYF.

The chain carries TRBV7-9 and TRBJ2-1, with a tentative D call TRBD2 (6 bases). V was cut by 5 bases and J by 7 bases, with 18 bases left in between. This CDR3 contains 15 residues. In germline, CDR1 is SEHNR, CDR2 FQNEAQ (reference sequence). CDR3 region: CASSRLGGQRNEQFF. The CDR3 region has the DNA TGTGCCAGCAGCCGACTAGGCGGGCAAAGGAATGAGCAGTTCTTC. The whole variable domain, remainder taken from reference TRBV7-9 and TRBJ2-1, is DTGVSQNPRHKITKRGQNVTFRCDPISEHNRLYWYRQTLGQGPEFLTYFQNEAQLEKSRLLSDRFSAERPKGSFSTLEIQRTEQGDSAMYLCASSRLGGQRNEQFFGPGTRLTVL.

The rearrangement joins TRBV6-1 to TRBJ1-2; D not certain. V was trimmed by 2 bases and J by 6 bases, leaving 10 bases between them. This CDR3 is built from 13 residues. CDR1 and CDR2 (germline): MNHNS, SASEGT. The CDR3 DNA sequence: TGTGCCAGCAGTGAACGGGTTTTACATGGCTACACCTTC. Translation gives CASSERVLHGYTF.

CDR3 region: CASSLAGDWRNTIYF. The CDR3 bases are TGCGCCAGCAGCTTGGCCGGGGATTGGCGAAACACCATATATTTT. The chain employs TRBV5-1 and TRBJ1-3; D remains unclear. Germline V gene lookup returns CDR1 SGHRS and CDR2 YFSETQ. This CDR3 is built from 15 residues. V lost 0 bases, J lost 5 bases, and 12 bases lay in between.

The J gene is TRBJ1-2, the V gene TRBV7-8, with a tentative D call TRBD1 (5 bases). The V and J ends lost 5 bases and 7 bases respectively, with 8 bases between them. Germline V gene lookup returns CDR1 SGHVS and CDR2 FQNEAQ. CDR3 length equals 11 residues. CDR3 in amino acids: CASSTGGGYTF. CDR3 DNA sequence: TGTGCCAGCAGCACCGGGGGTGGCTACACCTTC.

The chain employs TRBV7-6 and TRBJ2-2; TRBD2 matches at 7 bases. CDR3 length: 17 amino acids. Germline CDR1 reads SGHVS; CDR2 reads FNYEAQ. V gave up 5 bases and J gave up 3 bases; unmatched junction bases: 12. DNA of the CDR3: TGTGCCAGCAGCCCCTTGGGGGAGGGCCTTTACACCGGGGAGCTGTTTTTT. This gives the protein CASSPLGEGLYTGELFF.

In its sample, this clone was seen once. The rearrangement links TRBV11-2 to TRBJ1-3, with 7 bases fitting TRBD1. Germline-derived CDR1 and CDR2 are SGHAT and FQNNGV. Losses at the gene ends were 3 bases for V and 0 bases for J; bases not matched to a gene: 5. The CDR3 consists of 16 residues. CDR3 nucleotides: TGTGCCAGCAGCTTTTCGACAGGGCTCTCTGGAAACACCATATATTTT. Amino acid sequence: CASSFSTGLSGNTIYF.

This rearrangement joins TRBV6-5 to TRBJ1-5; the match to TRBD1 covers 7 bases. The CDR3 has 13 residues. The germline CDR1 and CDR2 sequences are MNHEY and SVGAGI. J was trimmed by 6 bases and V by 6 bases; bases with no gene match: 5. CDR3 loop: CASSRQGGQPQHF. The DNA of the CDR3 is TGTGCCAGCAGCCGACAGGGAGGTCAGCCCCAGCATTTT.

The rearrangement uses TRBV7-9 and TRBJ2-3; unclear D gene. CDR1 is SEHNR, CDR2 FQNEAQ, per germline (reference sequence). V lost 5 bases and J 6 bases, leaving 18 bases between the germline ends. This CDR3 has 15 amino acids. CDR3 in amino acids: CASSPGLLGRDTQYF. In DNA, the CDR3 is TGTGCCAGCAGCCCGGGTTTGCTTGGTAGGGATACGCAGTATTTT.

The chain combines TRBV9 with TRBJ2-1; TRBD2 is a possible D gene (6 bases). The germline V gene encodes CDR1 SGDLS and CDR2 YYNGEE. The germline V and J ends were trimmed by 0 bases and 5 bases, with 12 bases remaining between them. The CDR3 extends over 15 amino acids. The CDR3 coding sequence is TGTGCCAGCAGCGTAGGGGCGGGGAATCACAATGAGCAGTTCTTC. Translated, it gives CASSVGAGNHNEQFF.

V and J are TRBV6-2 or TRBV6-3 and TRBJ2-5; the match to TRBD2 covers 11 bases. J was trimmed by 9 bases and V by 6 bases; bases with no gene match: 12. The CDR3 consists of 15 residues. Germline assignment: CDR1 MNHEY and CDR2 SVGEGT. CDR3 DNA: TGTGCCAGCAGCCTCAGGGGGGATAGCGGGAGGGCCCAGTACTTC. Translated: CASSLRGDSGRAQYF.

This clone has at least ten counts. The rearrangement links TRBV9 to TRBJ2-1, with 8 bases identical to TRBD2. The germline V gene has CDR1 SGDLS and CDR2 YYNGEE. The CDR3 sequence is 15 residues long. The V segment lost 0 bases and the J segment 4 bases; nucleotides outside the gene matches: 3. The DNA of the CDR3 is TGTGCCAGCAGCGTAGGGAGCGGGGGTTACAATGAGCAGTTCTTC. Its protein is CASSVGSGGYNEQFF.

The rearrangement uses TRBV4-1 and TRBJ2-7; D is perhaps TRBD1 (6 bases). With 2 bases removed from V and 1 base from J, the gap between germline ends came to 12 bases. The CDR3 runs 15 residues. From germline, CDR1 is MGHRA and CDR2 YSYEKL. In nucleotides, the CDR3 is TGCGCCAGCAGCCAACAGGGGCTTACTTCCTACGAGCAGTACTTC. Residues: CASSQQGLTSYEQYF.

The V and J genes are TRBV5-1 and TRBJ2-4; 15 bases line up with TRBD2. The V segment lost 3 bases and the J segment 0 bases; nucleotides outside the gene matches: 7. CDR3 length: 19 residues. Germline CDR1 reads SGHRS; CDR2 reads YFSETQ. The CDR3 loop reads CASSSNPGLAGGAKNIQYF. The CDR3, as DNA: TGCGCCAGCAGCTCGAACCCGGGACTAGCGGGAGGAGCCAAAAACATTCAGTACTTC.

The table lists this clone with a count of one. The chain couples TRBV21-1 to TRBJ1-2. TRBV21-1 is labeled a pseudogene. CDR3 length: 16 amino acids. The CDR3 DNA is TGTGCCAGCAGTCCGCTCGGGGGGGCTGTACTCTATGGCTACACCTTC. It is translated as CASSPLGGAVLYGYTF.

This clone came up a few times. The rearrangement joins TRBV11-3 to TRBJ2-3; D not certain. V lost 5 bases and J lost 2, with 8 bases in between. The length of the CDR3 is 13 residues. Germline V gives CDR1 SGHNT, CDR2 YENEEA. The CDR3 sequence is CASSPLSTDTQYF. CDR3 sequence (DNA): TGTGCCAGCAGCCCCCTCTCCACAGATACGCAGTATTTT.

This chain links TRBV12-3 or TRBV12-4 with TRBJ1-2; TRBD1 is a possible D gene (6 bases). V gave up 3 bases and J gave up 3 bases, with 8 bases separating them. CDR3 length: 13 residues. In nucleotides, the CDR3 is TGTGCCAGCAGTTTGGGGGCAGACTATGGCTACACCTTC. It specifies CASSLGADYGYTF.

J is TRBJ1-1 and V is TRBV3-1 (or the pseudogene TRBV3-2); TRBD1 is a possible D gene (5 bases). Germline V gene lookup returns CDR1 LGHDT and CDR2 YNNKEL (reference sequence). V was clipped by 5 bases and J by 1 base, with 20 bases between them. CDR3 size: 17 residues. The CDR3 reads CASSYFTGGVRNTEAFF. The CDR3, as DNA: TGTGCCAGCAGCTATTTCACAGGAGGGGTTCGGAACACTGAAGCTTTCTTT.